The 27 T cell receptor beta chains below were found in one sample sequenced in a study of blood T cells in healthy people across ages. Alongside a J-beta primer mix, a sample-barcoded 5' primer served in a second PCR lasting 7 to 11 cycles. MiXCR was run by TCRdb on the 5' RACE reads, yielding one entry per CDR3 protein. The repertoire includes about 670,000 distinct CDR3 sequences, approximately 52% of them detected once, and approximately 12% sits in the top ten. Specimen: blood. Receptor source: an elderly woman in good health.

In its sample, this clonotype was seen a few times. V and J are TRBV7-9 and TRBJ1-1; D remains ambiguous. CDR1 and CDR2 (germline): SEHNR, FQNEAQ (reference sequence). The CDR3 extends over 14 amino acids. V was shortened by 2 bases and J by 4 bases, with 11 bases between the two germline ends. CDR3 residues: CASSLSSGSTEAFF. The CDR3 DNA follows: TGTGCCAGCAGCTTAAGTTCGGGGTCCACTGAAGCTTTCTTT.

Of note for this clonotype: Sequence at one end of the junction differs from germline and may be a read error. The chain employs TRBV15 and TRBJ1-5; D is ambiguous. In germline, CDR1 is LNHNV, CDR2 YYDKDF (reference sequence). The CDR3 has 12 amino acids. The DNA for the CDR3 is TGTGCCACCGGCAGACCAGGAAAGGACCGGCATTTT. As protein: CATGRPGKDRHF. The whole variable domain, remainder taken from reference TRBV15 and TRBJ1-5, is DAMVIQNPRYQVTQFGKPVTLSCSQTLNHNVMYWYQQKSSQAPKLLFHYYDKDFNNEADTPDNFQSRRPNTSFCFLDIRSPGLGDTAMYLCATGRPGKDRHFGDGTRLSIL.

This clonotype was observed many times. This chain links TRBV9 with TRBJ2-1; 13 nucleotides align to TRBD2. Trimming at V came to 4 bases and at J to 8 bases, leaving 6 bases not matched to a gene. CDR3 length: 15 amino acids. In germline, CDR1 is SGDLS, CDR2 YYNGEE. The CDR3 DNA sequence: TGTGCCAGCAGCCCCCCGACTAGCGGGGGGCATGAGCAGTTCTTC. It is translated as CASSPPTSGGHEQFF.

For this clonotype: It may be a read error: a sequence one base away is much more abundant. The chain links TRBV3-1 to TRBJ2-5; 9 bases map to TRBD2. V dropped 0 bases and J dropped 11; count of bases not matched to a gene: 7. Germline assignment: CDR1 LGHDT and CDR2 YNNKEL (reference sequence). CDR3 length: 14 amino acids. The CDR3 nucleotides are TGTGCCAGCAGCCAAGAGGCAGCGGGGGGTGAGCAGTACTTC. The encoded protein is CASSQEAAGGEQYF.

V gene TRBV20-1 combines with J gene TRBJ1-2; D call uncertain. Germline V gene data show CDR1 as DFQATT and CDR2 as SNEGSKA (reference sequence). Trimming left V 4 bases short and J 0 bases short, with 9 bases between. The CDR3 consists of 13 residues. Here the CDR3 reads CSATGLANYGYTF. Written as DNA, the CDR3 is TGCAGTGCTACAGGTTTAGCTAACTATGGCTACACCTTC.

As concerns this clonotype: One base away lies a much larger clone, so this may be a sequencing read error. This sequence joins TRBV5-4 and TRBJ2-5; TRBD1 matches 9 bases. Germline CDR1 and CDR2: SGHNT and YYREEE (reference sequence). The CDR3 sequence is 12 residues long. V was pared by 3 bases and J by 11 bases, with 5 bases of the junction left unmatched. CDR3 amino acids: CASSWDRDEQYF. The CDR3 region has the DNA TGTGCCAGCAGCTGGGACAGGGATGAGCAGTACTTC.

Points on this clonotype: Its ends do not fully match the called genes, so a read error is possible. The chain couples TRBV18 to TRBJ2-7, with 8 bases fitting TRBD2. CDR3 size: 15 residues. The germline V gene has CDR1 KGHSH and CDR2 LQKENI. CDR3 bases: TGTGCCAGCTCATGGGGGATAACTAGCGGATACGAGCTGTACTTC. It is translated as CASSWGITSGYELYF.

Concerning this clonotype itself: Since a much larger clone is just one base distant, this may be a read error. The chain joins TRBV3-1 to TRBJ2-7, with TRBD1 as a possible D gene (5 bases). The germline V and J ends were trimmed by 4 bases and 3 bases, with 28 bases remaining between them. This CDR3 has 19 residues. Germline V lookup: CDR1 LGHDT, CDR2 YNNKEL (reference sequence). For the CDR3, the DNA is TGTGCCAGCAGCCCTGGGTCTGTGGCGTTTACGAGTAGGGGCTACGAGCAGTACTTC. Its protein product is CASSPGSVAFTSRGYEQYF.

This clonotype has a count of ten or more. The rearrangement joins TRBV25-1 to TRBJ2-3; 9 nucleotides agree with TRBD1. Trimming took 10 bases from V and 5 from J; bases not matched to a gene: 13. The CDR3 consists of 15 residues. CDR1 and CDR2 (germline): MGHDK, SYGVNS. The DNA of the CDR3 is TGTGCCACCTCATGGGGGACAGGGTCAATAGATACGCAGTATTTT. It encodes CATSWGTGSIDTQYF.

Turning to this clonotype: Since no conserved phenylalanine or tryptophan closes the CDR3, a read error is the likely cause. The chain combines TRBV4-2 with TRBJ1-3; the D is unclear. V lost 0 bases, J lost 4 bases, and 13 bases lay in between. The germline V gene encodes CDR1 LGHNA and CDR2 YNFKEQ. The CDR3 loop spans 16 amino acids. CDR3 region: CASSQDGLELGNTIYS. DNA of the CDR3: TGTGCCAGCAGCCAAGATGGTTTGGAGTTAGGAAACACCATATATTCT.

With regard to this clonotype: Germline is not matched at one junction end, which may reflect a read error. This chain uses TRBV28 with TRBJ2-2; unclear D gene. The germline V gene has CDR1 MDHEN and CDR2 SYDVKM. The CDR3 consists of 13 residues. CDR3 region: CVSSVSVSGELFF. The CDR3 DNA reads TGTGTCAGCAGTGTTAGTGTTTCCGGGGAGCTGTTTTTT.

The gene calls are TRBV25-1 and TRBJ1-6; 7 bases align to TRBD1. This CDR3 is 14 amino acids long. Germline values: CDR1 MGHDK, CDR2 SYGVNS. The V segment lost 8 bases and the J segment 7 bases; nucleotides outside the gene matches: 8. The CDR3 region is CASRPGTANSPLHF. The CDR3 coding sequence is TGTGCCAGCCGGCCCGGGACAGCCAATTCACCCCTCCACTTT.

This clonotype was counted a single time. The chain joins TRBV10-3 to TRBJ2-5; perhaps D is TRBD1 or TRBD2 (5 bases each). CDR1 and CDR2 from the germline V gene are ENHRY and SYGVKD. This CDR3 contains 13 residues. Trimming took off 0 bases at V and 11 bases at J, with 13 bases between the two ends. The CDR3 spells CAISESGTVAQYF. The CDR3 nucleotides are TGTGCCATCAGTGAGTCTGGGACGGTGGCGCAGTACTTC.

The CDR3 loop reads CASSLKGVLLQETQYF. The CDR3 DNA follows: TGTGCCAGCAGTTTAAAGGGCGTGCTGTTACAAGAGACCCAGTACTTC. The chain links TRBV12-3 or TRBV12-4 to TRBJ2-5; D remains unclear. V dropped 2 bases and J dropped 2 bases, with 15 bases sitting between them. This CDR3 spans 16 amino acids.

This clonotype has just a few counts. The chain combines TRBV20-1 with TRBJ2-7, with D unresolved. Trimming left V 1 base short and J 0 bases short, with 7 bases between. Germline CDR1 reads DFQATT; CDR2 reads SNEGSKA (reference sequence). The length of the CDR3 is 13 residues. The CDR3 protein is CSARAKSSYEQYF. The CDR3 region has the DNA TGCAGTGCTAGAGCGAAAAGCTCCTACGAGCAGTACTTC.

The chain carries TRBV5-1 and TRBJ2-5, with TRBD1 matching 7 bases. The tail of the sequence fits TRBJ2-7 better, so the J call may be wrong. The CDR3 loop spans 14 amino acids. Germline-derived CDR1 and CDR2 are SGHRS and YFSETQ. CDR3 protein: CASSSTGAPYEQYF. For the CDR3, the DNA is TGCGCCAGCAGCTCAACAGGGGCCCCCTACGAGCAGTACTTC.

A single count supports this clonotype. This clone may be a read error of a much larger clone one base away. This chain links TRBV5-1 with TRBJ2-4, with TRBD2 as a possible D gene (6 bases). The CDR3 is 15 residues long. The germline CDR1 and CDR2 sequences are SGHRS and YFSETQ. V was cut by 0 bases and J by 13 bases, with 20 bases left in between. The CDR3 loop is CASSLADSLVREQYF. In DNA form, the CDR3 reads TGCGCCAGCAGCTTGGCAGACAGCCTAGTCCGGGAGCAGTACTTC.

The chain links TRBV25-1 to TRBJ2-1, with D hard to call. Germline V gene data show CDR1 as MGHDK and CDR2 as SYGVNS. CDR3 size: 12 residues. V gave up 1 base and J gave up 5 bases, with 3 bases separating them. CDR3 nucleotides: TGTGCCAGCAGTGAATTTAACAATGAGCAGTTCTTC. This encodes CASSEFNNEQFF.

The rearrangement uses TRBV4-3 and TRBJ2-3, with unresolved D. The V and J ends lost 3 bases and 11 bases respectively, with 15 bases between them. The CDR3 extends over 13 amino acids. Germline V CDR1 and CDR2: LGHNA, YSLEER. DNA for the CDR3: TGCGCCAGCAGCCATATTACCAGTTGTAGGCAGTATTTT. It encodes CASSHITSCRQYF.

CDR3 sequence (DNA): TGTGCCATCAACCTAGACAGGGGGTTGATCGATGAGCAGTTCTTC. The encoded protein is CAINLDRGLIDEQFF. This rearrangement joins TRBV10-3 to TRBJ2-1, with 9 bases fitting TRBD1. The CDR3 contains 15 residues. V gave up 7 bases and J gave up 8 bases; unmatched junction bases: 12. Germline V lookup: CDR1 ENHRY, CDR2 SYGVKD.

The CDR3 loop is CASSSDSRVQPQHF. Here the CDR3 DNA reads TGTGCCAGCAGTTCGGACAGTCGGGTTCAGCCCCAGCATTTT. V and J are TRBV28 and TRBJ1-5; D might be TRBD1 (6 bases). Trimming pared 4 bases from V and 6 bases from J, leaving 13 bases between. From germline, CDR1 is MDHEN and CDR2 SYDVKM. This CDR3 is 14 amino acids long.

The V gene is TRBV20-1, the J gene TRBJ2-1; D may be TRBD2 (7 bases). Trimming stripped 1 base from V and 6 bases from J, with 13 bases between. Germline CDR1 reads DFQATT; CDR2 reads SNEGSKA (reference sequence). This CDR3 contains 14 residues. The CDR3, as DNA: TGCAGTGCTAGAGGAGGGGGGGGGGTCAATGAGCAGTTCTTC. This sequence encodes CSARGGGGVNEQFF.

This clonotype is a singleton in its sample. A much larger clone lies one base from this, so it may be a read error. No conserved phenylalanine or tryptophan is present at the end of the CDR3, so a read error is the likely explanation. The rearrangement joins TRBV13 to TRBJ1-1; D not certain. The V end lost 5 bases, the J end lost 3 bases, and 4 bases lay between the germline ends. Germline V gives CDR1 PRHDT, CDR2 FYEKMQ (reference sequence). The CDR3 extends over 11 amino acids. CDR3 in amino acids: CASSQDTEAFL. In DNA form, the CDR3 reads TGTGCCAGCAGCCAGGACACTGAAGCTTTCTTG.

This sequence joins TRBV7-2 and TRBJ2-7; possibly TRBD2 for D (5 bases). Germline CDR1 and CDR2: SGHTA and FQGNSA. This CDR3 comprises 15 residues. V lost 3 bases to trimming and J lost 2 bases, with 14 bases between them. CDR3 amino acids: CASSFGGLSTYEQYF. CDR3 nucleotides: TGTGCCAGCAGCTTTGGCGGGTTAAGCACCTACGAGCAGTACTTC.

The DNA of the CDR3 is TGCAGCGTTGTCGAGGGACAGGGAATCTACGAGCAGTACTTC. The encoded protein is CSVVEGQGIYEQYF. The J gene is TRBJ2-7, the V gene TRBV29-1, with 9 bases identical to TRBD1. Trimming took 4 bases from V and 3 from J; bases not matched to a gene: 7. The germline gives CDR1 SQVTM, CDR2 ANQGSEA. The CDR3 loop spans 14 amino acids.

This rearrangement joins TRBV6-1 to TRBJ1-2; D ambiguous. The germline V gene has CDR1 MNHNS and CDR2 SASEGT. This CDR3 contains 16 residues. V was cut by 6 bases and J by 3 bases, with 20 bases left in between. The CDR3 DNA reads TGTGCCAGCAGCAAAGCGGCGGCAGGCCTGGACTATGGCTACACCTTC. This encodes CASSKAAAGLDYGYTF.

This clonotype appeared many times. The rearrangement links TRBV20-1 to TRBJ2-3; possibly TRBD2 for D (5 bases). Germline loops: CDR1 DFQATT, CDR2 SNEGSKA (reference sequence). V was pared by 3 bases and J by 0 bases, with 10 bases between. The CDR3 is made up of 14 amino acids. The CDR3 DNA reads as TGCAGTGCTAGCCGGGAAGGGAGCACAGATACGCAGTATTTT. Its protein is CSASREGSTDTQYF.